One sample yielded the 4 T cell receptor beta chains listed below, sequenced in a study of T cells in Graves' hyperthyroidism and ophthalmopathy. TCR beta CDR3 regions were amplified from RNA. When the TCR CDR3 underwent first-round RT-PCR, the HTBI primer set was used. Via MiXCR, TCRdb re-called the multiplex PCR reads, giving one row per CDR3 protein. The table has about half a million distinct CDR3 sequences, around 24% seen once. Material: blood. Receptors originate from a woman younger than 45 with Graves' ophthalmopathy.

CDR3 residues: CASSEPESLQPQHF. CDR3 nucleotide sequence: TGTGCCAGCAGTGAACCAGAGAGCCTTCAGCCCCAGCATTTT. The rearrangement joins TRBV25-1 to TRBJ1-5, with D unresolved. In germline, CDR1 is MGHDK, CDR2 SYGVNS. Deletions cut 2 bases from V and 6 bases from J, with 11 bases between. The CDR3 loop spans 14 amino acids.

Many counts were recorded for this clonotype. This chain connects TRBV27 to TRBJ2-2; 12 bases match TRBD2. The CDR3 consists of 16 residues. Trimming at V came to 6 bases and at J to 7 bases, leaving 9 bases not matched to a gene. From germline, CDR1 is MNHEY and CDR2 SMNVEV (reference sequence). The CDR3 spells CASSPSGGVISGELFF. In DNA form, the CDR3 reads TGTGCCAGCAGCCCTAGCGGGGGGGTTATTAGCGGGGAGCTGTTTTTT.

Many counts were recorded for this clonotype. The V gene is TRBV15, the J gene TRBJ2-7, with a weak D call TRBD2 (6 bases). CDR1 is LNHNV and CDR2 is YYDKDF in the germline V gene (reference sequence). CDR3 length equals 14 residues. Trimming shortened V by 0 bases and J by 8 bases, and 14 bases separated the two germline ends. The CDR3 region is CATSRDRTSWQQYF. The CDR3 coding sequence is TGTGCCACCAGCAGAGATCGTACTAGCTGGCAGCAGTACTTC.

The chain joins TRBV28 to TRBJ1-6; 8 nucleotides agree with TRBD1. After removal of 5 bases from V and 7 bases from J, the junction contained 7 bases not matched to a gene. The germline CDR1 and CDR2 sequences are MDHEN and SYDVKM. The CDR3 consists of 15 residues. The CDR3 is CASSPGQGSNSPLHF. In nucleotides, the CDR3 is TGTGCCAGCAGTCCCGGACAGGGTTCGAATTCACCCCTCCACTTT.